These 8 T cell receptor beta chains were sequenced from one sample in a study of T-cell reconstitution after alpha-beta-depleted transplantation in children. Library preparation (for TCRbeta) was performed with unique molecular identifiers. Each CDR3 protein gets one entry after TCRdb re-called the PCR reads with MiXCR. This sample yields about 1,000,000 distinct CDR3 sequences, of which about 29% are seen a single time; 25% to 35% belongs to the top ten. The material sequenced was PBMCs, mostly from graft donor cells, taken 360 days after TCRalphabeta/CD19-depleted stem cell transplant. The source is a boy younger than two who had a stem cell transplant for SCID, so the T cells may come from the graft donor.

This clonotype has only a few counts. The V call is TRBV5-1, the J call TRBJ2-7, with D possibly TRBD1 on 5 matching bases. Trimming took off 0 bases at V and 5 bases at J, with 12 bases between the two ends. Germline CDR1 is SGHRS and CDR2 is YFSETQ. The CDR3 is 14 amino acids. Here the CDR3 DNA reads TGCGCCAGCAGCTTGGAGCAGGGTAACGACGAGCAGTACTTC. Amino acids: CASSLEQGNDEQYF.

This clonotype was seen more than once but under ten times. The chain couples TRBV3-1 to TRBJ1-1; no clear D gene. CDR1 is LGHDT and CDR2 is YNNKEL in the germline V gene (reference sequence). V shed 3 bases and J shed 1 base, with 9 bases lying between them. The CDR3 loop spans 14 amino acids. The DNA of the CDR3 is TGTGCCAGCAGCCAGGCTGCCGGGAACACTGAAGCTTTCTTT. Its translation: CASSQAAGNTEAFF. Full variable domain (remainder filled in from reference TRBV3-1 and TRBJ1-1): DTAVSQTPKYLVTQMGNDKSIKCEQNLGHDTMYWYKQDSKKFLKIMFSYNNKELIINETVPNRFSPKSPDKAHLNLHINSLELGDSAVYFCASSQAAGNTEAFFGQGTRLTVV.

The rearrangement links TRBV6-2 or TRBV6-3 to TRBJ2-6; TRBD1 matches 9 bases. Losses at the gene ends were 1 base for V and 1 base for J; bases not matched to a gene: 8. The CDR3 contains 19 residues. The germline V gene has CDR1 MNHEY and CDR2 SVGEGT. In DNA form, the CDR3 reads TGTGCCAGCAGTTACTTCGGGACAGGGAGGCTTTCTGGGGCCAACGTCCTGACTTTC. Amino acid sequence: CASSYFGTGRLSGANVLTF.

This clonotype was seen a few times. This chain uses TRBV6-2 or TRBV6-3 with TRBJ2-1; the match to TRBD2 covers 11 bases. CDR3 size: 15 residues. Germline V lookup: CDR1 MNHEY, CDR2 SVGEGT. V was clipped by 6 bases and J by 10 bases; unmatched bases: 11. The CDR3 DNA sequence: TGTGCCAGCAGCTACAGTAGCGGGGGGGCCGGGGAGCAGTTCTTC. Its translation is CASSYSSGGAGEQFF.

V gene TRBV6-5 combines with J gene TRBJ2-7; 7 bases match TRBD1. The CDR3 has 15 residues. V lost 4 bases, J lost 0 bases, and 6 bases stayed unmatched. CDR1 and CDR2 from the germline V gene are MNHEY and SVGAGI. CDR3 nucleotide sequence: TGTGCCAGCAGTTCGTGGGCAGGGGGCTCCTACGAGCAGTACTTC. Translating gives CASSSWAGGSYEQYF.

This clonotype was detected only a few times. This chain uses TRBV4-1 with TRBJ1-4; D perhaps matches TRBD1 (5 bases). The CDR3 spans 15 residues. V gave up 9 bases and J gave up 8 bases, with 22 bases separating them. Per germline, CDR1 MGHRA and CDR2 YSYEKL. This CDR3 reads CASRRGAIRSEKLFF. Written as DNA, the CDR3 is TGCGCCAGTAGGAGAGGGGCCATTCGGAGCGAAAAACTGTTTTTT.

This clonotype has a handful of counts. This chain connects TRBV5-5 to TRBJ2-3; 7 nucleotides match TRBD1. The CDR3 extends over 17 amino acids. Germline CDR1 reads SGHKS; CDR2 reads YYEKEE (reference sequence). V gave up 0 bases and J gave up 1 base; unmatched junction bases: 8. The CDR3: CASSLVWGDRGTDTQYF. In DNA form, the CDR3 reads TGTGCCAGCAGCTTGGTCTGGGGAGACAGGGGCACAGATACGCAGTATTTT.

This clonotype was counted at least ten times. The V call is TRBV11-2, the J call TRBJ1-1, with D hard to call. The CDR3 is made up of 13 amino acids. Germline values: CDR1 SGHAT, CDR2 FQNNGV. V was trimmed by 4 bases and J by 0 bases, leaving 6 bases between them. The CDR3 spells CASSSDVNTEAFF. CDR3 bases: TGTGCCAGCAGCTCAGATGTGAACACTGAAGCTTTCTTT.